These T cell receptor beta chains were read from a single sample in a study of T cell responses to AZD1222 COVID-19 vaccine. Sequencing used immunoSEQ multiplex PCR; TCRdb keeps in-frame clones, though not all of them. This table has approximately 130,000 clones, over 90% appearing once. The input for sequencing was peripheral blood, taken on day 0 of AZD1222 vaccination. The receptors shown here come from an adult in good health. CDR3s include the opening cysteine and the closing phenylalanine or tryptophan. D genes are given only for firm matches. Clone size is shown for a subset of rows, as once, few, many or a class of expanded clone.

j_gene | abundance | v_gene | d_gene | CDR3nt | CDR3aa
TRBJ2-1 | NA | TRBV4-1 | TRBD1 | TGCGCCAGCAGCCTAAACGACTTACAGGGGAGTGTGTTCTTC | CASSLNDLQGSVFF
TRBJ1-2 | NA | TRBV4-1 | NA | TGCGCCAGCAGCCAAGCCATCCAATCGGGGGCCAGCTTC | CASSQAIQSGASF
TRBJ2-1 | NA | TRBV11-2 | TRBD2 | TGTGCCAGCAGCTTAGGGCAAGCGGGGGTCTACAATGAGCAGTTCTTC | CASSLGQAGVYNEQFF
TRBJ2-5 | NA | TRBV3-1/TRBV3-2 | TRBD2 | TGTGCCAGCAGCCGGGACTACGGATGGGAGACCCAGTACTTC | CASSRDYGWETQYF
TRBJ2-1 | NA | TRBV18 | TRBD2 | TGTGCCAGCTCACGGACTAGCGGCTACAATGAGCAGTTCTTC | CASSRTSGYNEQFF
TRBJ1-6 | NA | TRBV21-1 | NA | TGTGCCAGCAGCAAACAATCCCTCGAGAAGGGGGGCAATTCACCCCTCCACTTT | CASSKQSLEKGGNSPLHF
TRBJ1-5 | NA | TRBV19 | NA | TGTGCCAGTAGTGTACAGGGAAGATTCAATCAGCCCCAGCATTTT | CASSVQGRFNQPQHF
TRBJ1-4 | NA | TRBV10-3 | NA | TGTGCCATCAGTGACGGGGGACTGAATGAAAAACTGTTTTTT | CAISDGGLNEKLFF
TRBJ1-2 | NA | TRBV10-1 | NA | TGCGCCAGCAGTGAGTCCACGTGGGGAGGCTACACCTTC | CASSESTWGGYTF
TRBJ1-1 | NA | TRBV5-1 | NA | TGCGCCAGCAGCTGGGGTTGGGTGAACACTGAAGCTTTCTTT | CASSWGWVNTEAFF
TRBJ1-1 | once | TRBV19 | NA | TGTGCCAGTAGTTTCTCGACAGGTGGGGGAACTGAAGCTTTCTTT | CASSFSTGGGTEAFF
TRBJ2-3 | NA | TRBV5-1 | NA | TGCGCCAGCAGCTTTGGCACAGATACGCAGTATTTT | CASSFGTDTQYF
TRBJ2-5 | NA | TRBV3-1/TRBV3-2 | NA | TGTGCCAGCAGCCAAGATGGGCCAGAGACCCAGTACTTC | CASSQDGPETQYF
TRBJ1-1 | once | TRBV9 | TRBD1 | TGTGCCAGCAGCCCGACAGGGGGAGGGTCCACTGAAGCTTTCTTT | CASSPTGGGSTEAFF
TRBJ2-3 | NA | TRBV9 | TRBD2 | TGTGCCAGCAGCATGACTAGCGCCCGGGGAAATACGCAGTATTTT | CASSMTSARGNTQYF
TRBJ2-3 | NA | TRBV2 | TRBD2 | TGTGCCAGCAGTGCGAGACTAGCGTCCACAGATACGCAGTATTTT | CASSARLASTDTQYF
TRBJ1-6 | NA | TRBV27 | TRBD1 | TGTGCCAGCAGCCCCTTGGGACAGGGAAATTCACCCCTCCACTTT | CASSPLGQGNSPLHF
TRBJ1-5 | NA | TRBV27 | NA | TGTGCCAGCAGTTTCACCGGGACGGATCAGCCCCAGCATTTT | CASSFTGTDQPQHF
TRBJ1-3 | NA | TRBV15 | NA | TGTGCCACCAGCAAGTTTGGTTCTGGAAACACCATATATTTT | CATSKFGSGNTIYF
TRBJ1-2 | NA | TRBV30 | TRBD1 | TGTGCCTGGGAGCCAGGGGGCGGCTATGGCTACACCTTC | CAWEPGGGYGYTF
TRBJ2-7 | NA | TRBV7-2 | NA | TGTGCCAGCAGCTTAAATGTCCAGGGCGAGCAGTACTTC | CASSLNVQGEQYF
TRBJ1-1 | NA | TRBV5-5 | NA | TGTGCCAGCAGCTTAATCGGGTACACTGAAGCTTTCTTT | CASSLIGYTEAFF
TRBJ2-7 | NA | TRBV2 | NA | TGTGCCAGCACCCGACGGGGTTTAGGAGGCTACGAGCAGTACTTC | CASTRRGLGGYEQYF
TRBJ2-2 | NA | TRBV5-1 | TRBD1 | TGCGCCAGCAGCTCCTTGGACAGGTCTGGGGACACCGGGGAGCTGTTTTTT | CASSSLDRSGDTGELFF
TRBJ1-3 | NA | TRBV4-2 | NA | TGTGCCAGCAGTCTAACTTTACCTGGAAACACCATATATTTT | CASSLTLPGNTIYF
TRBJ1-4 | NA | TRBV5-4 | NA | TGTGCCAGCAGTTCTGGGGCGGCCCCAACTAATGAAAAACTGTTTTTT | CASSSGAAPTNEKLFF
TRBJ1-3 | NA | TRBV2 | NA | TGTGCCAGCAGTACCGACATACTCTCTGGAAACACCATATATTTT | CASSTDILSGNTIYF
TRBJ1-3 | NA | TRBV6-5 | NA | TGTGCCAGCACCCGAGGTGGAAACACCATATATTTT | CASTRGGNTIYF
TRBJ1-2 | NA | TRBV5-5 | NA | TGTGCCAGCAGCTTGGACAGTTATGGCTACACCTTC | CASSLDSYGYTF
TRBJ1-6 | NA | TRBV6-5 | NA | TGTGCCAGCAGTCAGGCAGGGAGGGATTCACCCCTCCACTTT | CASSQAGRDSPLHF
TRBJ2-2 | NA | TRBV19 | TRBD1 | TGTGCCAGTAGTGCTGGACAGGGGGGGACCGGGGAGCTGTTTTTT | CASSAGQGGTGELFF
TRBJ1-4 | NA | TRBV11-1 | TRBD1 | TGTGCCAGCAGCTTAGGGGACAGACGGGATGAAAAACTGTTTTTT | CASSLGDRRDEKLFF
TRBJ1-6 | NA | TRBV6-1 | TRBD1 | TGTGCCAGCAGTGAAGGGACAGGGGTATCTGGATCCCTCCACTTT | CASSEGTGVSGSLHF
TRBJ1-6 | NA | TRBV7-9 | NA | TGTGCCAGCAGCCCCGGTAGCTCCTATAATTCACCCCTCCACTTT | CASSPGSSYNSPLHF
TRBJ2-1 | NA | TRBV4-1 | NA | TGCGCCAGCAGCCAAGATTATGGTGTGGTGTTCGAGCAGTTCTTC | CASSQDYGVVFEQFF
TRBJ2-7 | NA | TRBV2 | TRBD1 | TGTGCCAGCAGTGTTTTCCAGGGGGCGCGGTCCTACGAGCAGTACTTC | CASSVFQGARSYEQYF
TRBJ2-2 | NA | TRBV6-4 | NA | TGTGCCAGCAGTGACAGCGGGAACACCGGGGAGCTGTTTTTT | CASSDSGNTGELFF
TRBJ2-7 | NA | TRBV5-6 | TRBD1 | TGTGCCAGCAGAAAGACAGGGGCGAATTACGAGCAGTACTTC | CASRKTGANYEQYF
TRBJ2-7 | NA | TRBV5-5 | NA | TGTGCCAGCAGCTTGTCAGGGGGGTCCAGCGAGCAGTACTTC | CASSLSGGSSEQYF
TRBJ1-2 | NA | TRBV30 | TRBD1 | TGTGCCTGGAGTTCACAGGGGTATGGCTACACCTTC | CAWSSQGYGYTF
TRBJ2-7 | NA | TRBV5-1 | NA | TGCGCCAGCAGTCCCGGGACGCCAGGATACGAGCAGTACTTC | CASSPGTPGYEQYF
TRBJ1-2 | NA | TRBV5-8 | NA | TGTGCCAGCAGCACCCCGACTGGTCAATATGGCTACACCTTC | CASSTPTGQYGYTF
TRBJ2-2 | NA | TRBV5-6 | NA | TGTGCCAGCACCCCTGCAGGGCCCACCGGGGAGCTGTTTTTT | CASTPAGPTGELFF
TRBJ1-1 | NA | TRBV12-3/TRBV12-4 | NA | TGTGCCAGCAGCCTATTTATGAACACTGAAGCTTTCTTT | CASSLFMNTEAFF
TRBJ1-2 | NA | TRBV5-1 | TRBD1 | TGCGCCAGCAGGATGACCGGGACAGGGGACTATGGCTACACCTTC | CASRMTGTGDYGYTF
TRBJ1-2 | once | TRBV7-2 | NA | TGTGCCAGCAGCTTAGCGCAGGGCCCCTATGGCTACACCTTC | CASSLAQGPYGYTF
TRBJ1-1 | NA | TRBV10-1 | TRBD1 | TGCGCCAGCAGTGATGGTGCGGCAGGGGGCACTGAAGCTTTCTTT | CASSDGAAGGTEAFF
TRBJ1-6 | NA | TRBV14 | NA | TGTGCCAGCAGCCAAGTAGGGGTGGGTAATTCACCCCTCCACTTT | CASSQVGVGNSPLHF
TRBJ1-2 | NA | TRBV7-9 | NA | TGTGCCAGCAGCCCAGCGGGTAACTATGGCTACACCTTC | CASSPAGNYGYTF
TRBJ2-7 | NA | TRBV10-1 | NA | TGCGCCAGCAGTGAGTCCCCCACCTACGAGCAGTACTTC | CASSESPTYEQYF
TRBJ2-7 | NA | TRBV19 | TRBD1 | TGTGCCAGTAGTTACCGGGACAGCCCCCCCAAGGGCCAGTACTTC | CASSYRDSPPKGQYF
TRBJ1-1 | NA | TRBV5-6 | TRBD1 | TGTGCCAGCAGTTCCTTAGAGACAGGGGGCACTGAAGCTTTCTTT | CASSSLETGGTEAFF
TRBJ2-7 | NA | TRBV29-1 | TRBD1 | TGCAGCGGGTCCCGGGACAGGGGTTCCGAGCAGTACTTC | CSGSRDRGSEQYF
TRBJ1-4 | NA | TRBV6-6 | TRBD1 | TGTGCCAGCAGTTACTCAGCAGGGGGCATTGAAAAACTGTTTTTT | CASSYSAGGIEKLFF
TRBJ2-1 | NA | TRBV27 | NA | TGTGCCAGCAGTCCTGACCCCCGAACGTTCTACAATGAGCAGTTCTTC | CASSPDPRTFYNEQFF